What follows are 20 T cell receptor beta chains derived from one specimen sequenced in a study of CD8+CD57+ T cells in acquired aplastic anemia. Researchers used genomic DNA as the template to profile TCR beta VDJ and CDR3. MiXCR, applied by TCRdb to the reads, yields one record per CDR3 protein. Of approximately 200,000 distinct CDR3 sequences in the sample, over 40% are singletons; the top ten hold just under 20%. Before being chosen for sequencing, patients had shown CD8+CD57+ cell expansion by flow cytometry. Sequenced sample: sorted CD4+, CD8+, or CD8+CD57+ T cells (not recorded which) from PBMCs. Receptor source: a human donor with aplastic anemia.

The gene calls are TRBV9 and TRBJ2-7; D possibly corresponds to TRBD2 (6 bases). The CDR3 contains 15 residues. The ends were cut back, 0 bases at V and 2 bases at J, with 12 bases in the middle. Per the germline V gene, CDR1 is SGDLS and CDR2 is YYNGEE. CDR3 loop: CASSVGEGTAYEQYF. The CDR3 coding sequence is TGTGCCAGCAGCGTAGGGGAAGGGACTGCCTACGAGCAGTACTTC.

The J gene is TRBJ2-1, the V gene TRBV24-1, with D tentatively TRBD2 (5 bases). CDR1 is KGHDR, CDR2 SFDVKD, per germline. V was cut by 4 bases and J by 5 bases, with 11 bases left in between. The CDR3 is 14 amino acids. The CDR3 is CATSEAGGHNEQFF. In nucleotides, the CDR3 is TGTGCCACCAGTGAGGCCGGCGGGCACAATGAGCAGTTCTTC.

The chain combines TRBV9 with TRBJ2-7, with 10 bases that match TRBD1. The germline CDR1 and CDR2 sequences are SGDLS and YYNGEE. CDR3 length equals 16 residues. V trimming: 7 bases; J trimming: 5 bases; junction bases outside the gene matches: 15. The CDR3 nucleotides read TGTGCCAGCGGCGCCAGACCGGGACAGGGGAAACACGAGCAGTACTTC. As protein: CASGARPGQGKHEQYF.

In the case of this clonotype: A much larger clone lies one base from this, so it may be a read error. In nucleotides, the CDR3 is TGCAGTGCTAGAGGCGGCAGGGAGGAAAACACTGAAGCTTTCTTT. Protein product: CSARGGREENTEAFF. The rearrangement uses TRBV20-1 and TRBJ1-1; a possible D gene is TRBD1 (5 bases). Trimming shortened V by 1 base and J by 2 bases, and 14 bases separated the two germline ends. From germline, CDR1 is DFQATT and CDR2 SNEGSKA (reference sequence). The CDR3 is made up of 15 amino acids.

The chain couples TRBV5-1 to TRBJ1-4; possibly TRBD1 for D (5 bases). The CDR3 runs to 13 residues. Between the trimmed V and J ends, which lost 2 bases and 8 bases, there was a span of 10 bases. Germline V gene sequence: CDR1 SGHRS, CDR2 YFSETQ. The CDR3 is CASSFEGSEKLFF. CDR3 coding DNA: TGCGCCAGCAGCTTCGAGGGGTCGGAAAAACTGTTTTTT.

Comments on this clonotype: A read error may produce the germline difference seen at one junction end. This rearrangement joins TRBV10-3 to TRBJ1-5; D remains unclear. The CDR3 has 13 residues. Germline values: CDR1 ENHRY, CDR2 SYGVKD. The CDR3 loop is CASSYLRDQPQHF. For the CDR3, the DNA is TGTGCCAGCAGTTACCTTAGAGATCAGCCCCAGCATTTT.

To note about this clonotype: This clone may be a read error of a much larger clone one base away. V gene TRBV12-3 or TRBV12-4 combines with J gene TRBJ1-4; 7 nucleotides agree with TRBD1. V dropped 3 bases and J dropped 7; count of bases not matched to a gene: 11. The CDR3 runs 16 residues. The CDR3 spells CASSLRLGGGGEKLFF. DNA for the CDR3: TGTGCCAGCAGTTTGAGGTTAGGAGGGGGCGGTGAAAAACTGTTTTTT.

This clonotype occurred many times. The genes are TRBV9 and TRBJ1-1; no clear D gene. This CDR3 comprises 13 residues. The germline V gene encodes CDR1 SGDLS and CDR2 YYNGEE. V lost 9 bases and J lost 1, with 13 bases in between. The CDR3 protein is CAILTATNTEAFF. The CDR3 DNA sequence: TGTGCCATCCTGACGGCCACGAACACTGAAGCTTTCTTT. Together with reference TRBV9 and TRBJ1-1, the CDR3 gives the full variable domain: DSGVTQTPKHLITATGQRVTLRCSPRSGDLSVYWYQQSLDQGLQFLIQYYNGEERAKGNILERFSAQQFPDLHSELNLSSLELGDSALYFCAILTATNTEAFFGQGTRLTVV.

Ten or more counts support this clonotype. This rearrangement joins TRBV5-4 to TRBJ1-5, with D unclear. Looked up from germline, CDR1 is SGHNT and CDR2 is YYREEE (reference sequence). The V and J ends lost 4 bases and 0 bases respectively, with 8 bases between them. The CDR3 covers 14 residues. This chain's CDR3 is CASSIANSNQPQHF. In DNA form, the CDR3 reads TGTGCCAGCAGCATAGCCAATAGCAATCAGCCCCAGCATTTT.

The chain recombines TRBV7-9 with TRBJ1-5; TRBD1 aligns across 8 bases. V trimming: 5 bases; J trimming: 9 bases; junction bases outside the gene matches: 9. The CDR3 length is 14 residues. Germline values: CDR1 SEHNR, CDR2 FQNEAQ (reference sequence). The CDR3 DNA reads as TGTGCCAGCAGCACGGGACAGGCTTCAGGGCCCCAGCATTTT. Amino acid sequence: CASSTGQASGPQHF.

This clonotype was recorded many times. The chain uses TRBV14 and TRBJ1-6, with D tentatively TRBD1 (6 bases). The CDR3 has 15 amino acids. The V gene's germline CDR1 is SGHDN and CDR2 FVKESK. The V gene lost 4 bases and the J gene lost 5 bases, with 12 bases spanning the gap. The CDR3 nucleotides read TGTGCCAGCAGCCTTCAGGGGTCAGATAATTCACCCCTCCACTTT. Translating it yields CASSLQGSDNSPLHF.

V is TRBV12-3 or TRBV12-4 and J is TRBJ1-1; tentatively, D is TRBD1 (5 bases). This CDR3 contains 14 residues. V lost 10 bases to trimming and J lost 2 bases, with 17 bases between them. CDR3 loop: CATHYGGGNTEAFF. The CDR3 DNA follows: TGTGCCACCCATTATGGGGGGGGAAACACTGAAGCTTTCTTT.

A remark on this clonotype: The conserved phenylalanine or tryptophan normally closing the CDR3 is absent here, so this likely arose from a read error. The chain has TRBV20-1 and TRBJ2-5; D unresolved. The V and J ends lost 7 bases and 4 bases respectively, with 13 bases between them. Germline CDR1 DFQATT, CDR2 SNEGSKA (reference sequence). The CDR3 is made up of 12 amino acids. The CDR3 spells CSVRQSLETQYV. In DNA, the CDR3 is TGCAGTGTTAGGCAGAGCCTAGAGACCCAGTACGTC.

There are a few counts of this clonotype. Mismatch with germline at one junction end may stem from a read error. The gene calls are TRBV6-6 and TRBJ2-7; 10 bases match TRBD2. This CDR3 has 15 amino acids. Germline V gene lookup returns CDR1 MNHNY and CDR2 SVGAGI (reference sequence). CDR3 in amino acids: CACSPGTSDSYEQYF. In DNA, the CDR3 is TGTGCCTGCAGCCCCGGGACTAGCGACTCCTACGAGCAGTACTTC.

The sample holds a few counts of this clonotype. CDR3 nucleotide sequence: TGTGCCAGCAGTGAGGGACAGGCGATCTCTGGAAACACCATATATTTT. Translating gives CASSEGQAISGNTIYF. The chain joins TRBV28 to TRBJ1-3; TRBD1 aligns across 8 bases. CDR1 is MDHEN and CDR2 is SYDVKM in the germline V gene. CDR3 length: 16 residues. With V trimmed by 5 bases and J by 0 bases, 6 bases remained unmatched.

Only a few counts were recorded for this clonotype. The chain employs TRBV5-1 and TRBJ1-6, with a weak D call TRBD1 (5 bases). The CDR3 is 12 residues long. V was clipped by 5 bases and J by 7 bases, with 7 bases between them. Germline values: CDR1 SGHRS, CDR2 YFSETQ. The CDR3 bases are TGCGCCAGCAGACGGGACAATTCACCCCTCCACTTT. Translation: CASRRDNSPLHF.

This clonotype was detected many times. The CDR3 sequence: CSARLDPNSPLHF. For the CDR3, the DNA is TGCAGTGCTAGACTTGACCCCAATTCACCCCTCCACTTT. The chain couples TRBV20-1 to TRBJ1-6, with D uncertain. This CDR3 region has 13 residues. CDR1 is DFQATT, CDR2 SNEGSKA, per germline (reference sequence). Trimming shortened V by 2 bases and J by 7 bases, and 9 bases separated the two germline ends.

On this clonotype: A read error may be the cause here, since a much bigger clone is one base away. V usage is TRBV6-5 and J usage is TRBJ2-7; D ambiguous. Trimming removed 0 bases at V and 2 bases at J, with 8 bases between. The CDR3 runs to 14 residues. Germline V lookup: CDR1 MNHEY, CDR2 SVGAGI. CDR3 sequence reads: CASSYSAIAYEQYF. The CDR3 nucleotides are TGTGCCAGCAGTTACTCTGCGATTGCCTACGAGCAGTACTTC.

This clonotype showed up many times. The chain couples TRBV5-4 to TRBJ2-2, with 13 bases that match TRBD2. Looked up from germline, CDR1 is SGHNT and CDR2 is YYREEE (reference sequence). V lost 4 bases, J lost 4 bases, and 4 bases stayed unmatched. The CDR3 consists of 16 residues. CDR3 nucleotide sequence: TGTGCCAGCAGCCCAGGACTAGCGGGGGTCACCGGGGAGCTGTTTTTT. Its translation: CASSPGLAGVTGELFF.

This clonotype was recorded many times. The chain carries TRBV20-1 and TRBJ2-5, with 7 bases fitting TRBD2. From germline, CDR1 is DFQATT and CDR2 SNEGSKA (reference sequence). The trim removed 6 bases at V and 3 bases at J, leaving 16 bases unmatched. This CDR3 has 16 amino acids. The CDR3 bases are TGCAGTGCCCCGAATGCAGGACTAGGGGAAGAAGAGACCCAGTACTTC. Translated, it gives CSAPNAGLGEEETQYF.